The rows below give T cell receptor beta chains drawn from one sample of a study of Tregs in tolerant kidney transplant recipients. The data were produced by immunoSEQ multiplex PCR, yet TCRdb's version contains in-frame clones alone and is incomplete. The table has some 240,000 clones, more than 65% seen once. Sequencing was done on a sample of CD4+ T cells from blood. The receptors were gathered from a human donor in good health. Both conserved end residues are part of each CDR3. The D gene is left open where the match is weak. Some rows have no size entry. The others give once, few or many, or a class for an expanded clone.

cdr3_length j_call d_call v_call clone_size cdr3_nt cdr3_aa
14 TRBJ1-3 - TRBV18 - TGTGCCAGCTCACCTCTAGGGACCCGAAAGACCATATATTTT CASSPLGTRKTIYF
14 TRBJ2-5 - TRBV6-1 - TGTGCCAGCAGTGATGAGGTGGGCCTAGGGACCCAGTACTTC CASSDEVGLGTQYF
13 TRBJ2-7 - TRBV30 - TGTGCCTGGGGGTCCGGACCGTACGCTGAGCAGTACTTC CAWGSGPYAEQYF
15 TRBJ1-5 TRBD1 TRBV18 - TGTGCCAGCTCACGCTTAGAGGGGGCTGATCAGCCCCAGCATTTT CASSRLEGADQPQHF
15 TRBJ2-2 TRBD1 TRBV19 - TGTGCCAGTAGTATGACAGGGGCGAACACCGGGGAGCTGTTTTTT CASSMTGANTGELFF
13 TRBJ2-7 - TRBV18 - TGTGCCAGCTCACCGACGGCAGCCTACGAGCAGTACTTC CASSPTAAYEQYF
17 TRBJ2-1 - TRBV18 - TGTGCCAGCTCACCCCGACAGTTACCTTCTTCCTACAATGAGCAGTTCTTC CASSPRQLPSSYNEQFF
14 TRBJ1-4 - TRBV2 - TGTGCCAGCTTGGGACCTCTTGTCGGTGAAAAACTGTTTTTT CASLGPLVGEKLFF
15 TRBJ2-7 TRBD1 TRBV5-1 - TGCGCCAGCAGTTTTGACAGGGGGATACCCTACGAGCAGTACTTC CASSFDRGIPYEQYF
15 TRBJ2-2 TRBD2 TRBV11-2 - TGTGCCAGCAGCTTAGAAGGGACTAGGGGCGGGGAGCTGTTTTTT CASSLEGTRGGELFF
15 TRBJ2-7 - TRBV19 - TGTGCCAGTAGTCCTCCGGGTCCTAAACGCTACGAGCAGTACTTC CASSPPGPKRYEQYF
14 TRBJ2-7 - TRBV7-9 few TGTGCCAGCAGCTCAGTGTCAGACTCCTACGAGCAGTACTTC CASSSVSDSYEQYF
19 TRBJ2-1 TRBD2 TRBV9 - TGTGCCAGCAGCATTGGACTAGCGGGGGGGATGAGCTCCTACAATGAGCAGTTCTTC CASSIGLAGGMSSYNEQFF
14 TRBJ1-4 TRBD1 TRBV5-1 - TGCGCCAGCAGCTTGTTTCAGGGGGGTGAAAAACTGTTTTTT CASSLFQGGEKLFF
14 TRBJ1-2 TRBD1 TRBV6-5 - TGTGCCAGCAGCAGGGGGATGCAGAGCTATGGCTACACCTTC CASSRGMQSYGYTF
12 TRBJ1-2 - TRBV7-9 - TGTGCCAGCAGCTTAGGGCTGGTAGGCTACACCTTC CASSLGLVGYTF
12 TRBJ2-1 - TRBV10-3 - TGTGCCACCGGGGTAGGGGACAATGAGCAGTTCTTC CATGVGDNEQFF
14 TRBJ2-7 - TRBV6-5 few TGTGCCAGCAGTCTAGGGACTTTATTTTACGAGCAGTACTTC CASSLGTLFYEQYF
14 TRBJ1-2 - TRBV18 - TGTGCCAGCTCACCAAACTACAAAACCGGTGGCTACACCTTC CASSPNYKTGGYTF
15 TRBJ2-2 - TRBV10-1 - TGCGCCAGCTCAAAAGGCGGGGAAGCCACCGGGGAGCTGTTTTTT CASSKGGEATGELFF
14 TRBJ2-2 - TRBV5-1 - TGCGCCAGCAGCTTGATGACAGACACCGGGGAGCTGTTTTTT CASSLMTDTGELFF
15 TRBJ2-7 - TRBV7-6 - TGTGCCAGCAGCGTCAATACAGGGAGGGGAAACGAGCAGTACTTC CASSVNTGRGNEQYF
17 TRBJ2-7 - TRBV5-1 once TGCGCCAGCAGCTTCCACCCTGACAGCGTCCGGGTACGAGTGCAGTACTTC CASSFHPDSVRVRVQYF
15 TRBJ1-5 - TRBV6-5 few TGTGCCAGCAGCTCGGGAGGGACGGGCAATCAGCCCCAGCATTTT CASSSGGTGNQPQHF
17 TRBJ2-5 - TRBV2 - TGTGCCAGCACCCGAGACGGGGGCCCTAAGTACCAAGAGACCCAGTACTTC CASTRDGGPKYQETQYF
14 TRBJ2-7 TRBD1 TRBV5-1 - TGCGCCAGCAGCTTGGGGGGACAGGGAGGCGAGCAGTACTTC CASSLGGQGGEQYF
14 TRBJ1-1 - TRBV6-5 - TGTGCCAGCAGTTCCAGTTTTTTAACGGGAGAAGCTTTCTTT CASSSSFLTGEAFF
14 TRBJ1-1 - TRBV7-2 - TGTGCCAGCAGCTTAATTTATGGGGGGGCGCGGGCTTTCTTT CASSLIYGGARAFF
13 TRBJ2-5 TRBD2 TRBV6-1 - TGTGCCAGCAGTAAGGGACTACAAGAGACCCAGTACTTC CASSKGLQETQYF
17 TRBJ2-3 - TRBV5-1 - TGCGCCAGCAGCTTGGGGTCCTTCGGCTCTAGCACAGATACGCAGTATTTT CASSLGSFGSSTDTQYF
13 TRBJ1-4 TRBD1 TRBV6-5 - TGTGCCAGCAGTAAGACAGGGGCGAAGGGGCTGTTTTTT CASSKTGAKGLFF
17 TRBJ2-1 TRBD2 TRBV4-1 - TGCGCCAGCAGCCACGCACCGACTAGCGGGGGGGCAAATGAGCAGTTCTTC CASSHAPTSGGANEQFF
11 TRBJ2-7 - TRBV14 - TGTGCCAGCAGCCAAGGCTGGATCTGGAACTTC CASSQGWIWNF
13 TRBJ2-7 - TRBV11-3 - TGTGCCAGCAGCTTAGAATTCAGAGGCGAGCAGTACTTC CASSLEFRGEQYF
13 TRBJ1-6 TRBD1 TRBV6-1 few TGTGCCAGCAACCGGGACAGAAATTCACCCCTCCACTTT CASNRDRNSPLHF
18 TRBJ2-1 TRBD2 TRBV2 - TGTGCCAGCAGTGAAAAAGGTCTAGCGGGAGCCCCCGAAGTAGAGCAGTTCTTC CASSEKGLAGAPEVEQFF
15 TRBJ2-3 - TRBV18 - TGTGCCAGCTCACCACGCGCCGGGAGCACAGATACGCAGTATTTT CASSPRAGSTDTQYF
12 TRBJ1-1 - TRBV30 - TGTGCCTGGAATCAGGGAATAAGAAAAGCTTTCTTT CAWNQGIRKAFF
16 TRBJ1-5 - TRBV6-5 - TGTGCCAGCAGTTACTCCCGGGGATCGAGCAATCAGCCCCAGCATTTT CASSYSRGSSNQPQHF
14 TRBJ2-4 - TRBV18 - TGTGCCAGCTGCCCTGAATTAGCCAAAAACATTCAGTACTTC CASCPELAKNIQYF
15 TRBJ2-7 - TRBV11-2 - TGTGCCAGCAGCAAACGGACAGTCTTAGACTACGAGCAGTACTTC CASSKRTVLDYEQYF
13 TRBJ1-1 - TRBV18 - TGTGCCAGCTCACCAAACGGGGTCACTGAAGCTTTCTTT CASSPNGVTEAFF
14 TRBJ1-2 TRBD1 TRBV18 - TGTGCCAGCTCACGCGACAGGGGGGAATATGGCTACACCTTC CASSRDRGEYGYTF
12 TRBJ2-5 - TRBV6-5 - TGTGCCAGCAGAAACAGGGTTGAGACCCAGTACTTC CASRNRVETQYF
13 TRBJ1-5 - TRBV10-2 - TGCGCCAGCAGTTCGGACGGTAATCAGCCCCAGCATTTT CASSSDGNQPQHF
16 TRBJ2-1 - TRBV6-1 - TGTGCCAGCAGTGACCCGGGCCCAAGGAAATACAATGAGCAGTTCTTC CASSDPGPRKYNEQFF
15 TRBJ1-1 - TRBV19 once TGTGCCAGTAGAACTCGAGGGGAAGGGAGCACTGAAGCTTTCTTT CASRTRGEGSTEAFF
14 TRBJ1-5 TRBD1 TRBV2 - TGTGCCAGCAGTGGGGGACAGGGCCCGCAGCCCCAGCATTTT CASSGGQGPQPQHF
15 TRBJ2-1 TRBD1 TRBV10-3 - TGTGCCATCAGTGATCTTGGGACAGGGAGAAATGAGCAGCTCTTC CAISDLGTGRNEQLF
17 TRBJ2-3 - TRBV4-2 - TGTGCCAGCAGCCAAGATAGGGGGGGGGCCCCGGCAGATACGCAGTATTTT CASSQDRGGAPADTQYF
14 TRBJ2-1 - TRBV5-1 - TGCGCCAGCAGCTTGACCCCACCCTCCAATGAGCAGTTCTTC CASSLTPPSNEQFF
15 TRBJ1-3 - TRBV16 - TGTGCCAGCAGCCAAGGAGACGTTTCTGGAAACACCATATATTTT CASSQGDVSGNTIYF
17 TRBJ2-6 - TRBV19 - TGTGCCAGTAGTAGGGGGGGCGCCCAATCTGGGGCCAACGTCCTGACTTTC CASSRGGAQSGANVLTF